The text below deals with one TCR beta chain. Its antigen is currently unknown. It was with 60 Vbeta and 13 Jbeta primers that the PCR ran. Clones were sequenced by immunoSEQ multiplex PCR, and TCRdb holds only the in-frame ones, with some missing. The sample lists fewer than 200,000 clones; 70% to 80% were seen once. This sample is drawn from a study of cytomegalovirus exposure and HLA in healthy donors. As for the study in general: The Caucasian-associated ancestry cluster contained 81% of the approximately 400 genotyped donors.

The CDR3 loop spans 11 amino acids. Germline V gene sequence: CDR1 SGHDT, CDR2 YYEEEE. V was trimmed by 0 bases and J by 10 bases, leaving 7 bases between them. Study-level points and caveats: Reports showed the classifier diagnosing cytomegalovirus status with high specificity and sensitivity.

The chain uses TRBV5-6 and TRBJ1-2; D is ambiguous. Sample: PBMCs. This clonotype was obtained from a man between 60 and 70 years old in good health and CMV-seronegative. This chain's CDR3 is CASSLEQVYTF. In nucleotides, the CDR3 is TGTGCCAGCAGCTTGGAACAAGTCTACACCTTC.